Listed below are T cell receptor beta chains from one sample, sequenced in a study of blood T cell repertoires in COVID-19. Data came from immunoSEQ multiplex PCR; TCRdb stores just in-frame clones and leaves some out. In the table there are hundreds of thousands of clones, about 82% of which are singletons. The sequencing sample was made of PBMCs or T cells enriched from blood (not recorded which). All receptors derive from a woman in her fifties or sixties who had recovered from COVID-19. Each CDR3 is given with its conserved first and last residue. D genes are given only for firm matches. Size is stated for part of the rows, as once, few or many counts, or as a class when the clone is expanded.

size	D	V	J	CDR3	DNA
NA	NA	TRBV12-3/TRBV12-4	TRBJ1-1	CASSVGEEAFF	TGTGCCAGCAGTGTCGGCGAGGAGGCTTTCTTT
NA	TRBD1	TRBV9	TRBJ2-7	CASSRTGGSYEQYF	TGTGCCAGCAGCCGGACAGGGGGTTCCTACGAGCAGTACTTC
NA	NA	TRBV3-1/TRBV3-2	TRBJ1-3	CASSPGNFGNTIYF	TGTGCCAGCAGCCCCGGGAACTTTGGAAACACCATATATTTT
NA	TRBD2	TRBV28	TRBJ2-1	CASSPGLAGNNEQFF	TGTGCCAGCAGCCCAGGACTAGCGGGAAACAATGAGCAGTTCTTC
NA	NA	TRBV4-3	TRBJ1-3	CASSQGLPRETIYF	TGCGCCAGCAGCCAAGGCCTCCCGCGGGAGACCATATATTTT
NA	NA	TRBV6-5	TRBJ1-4	CASSPEAVTTKLFF	TGTGCCAGCAGTCCCGAAGCGGTGACAACTAAACTGTTTTTT
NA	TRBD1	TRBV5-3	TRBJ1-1	CARSLDRGVNTEAFF	TGTGCCAGAAGCTTGGACAGGGGAGTGAACACTGAAGCTTTCTTT
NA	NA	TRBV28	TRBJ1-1	CATQLQNTEAFF	TGTGCCACCCAACTTCAAAACACTGAAGCTTTCTTT
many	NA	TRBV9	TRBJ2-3	CASSATGPSTDTQYF	TGTGCCAGCAGCGCTACCGGTCCTAGCACAGATACGCAGTATTTT
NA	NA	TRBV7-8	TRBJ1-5	CASGSGARQPQHF	TGTGCCAGCGGTTCAGGGGCTCGACAGCCCCAGCATTTT
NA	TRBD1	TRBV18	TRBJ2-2	CASSLRTGSGGELFF	TGTGCCAGCTCATTAAGGACAGGGTCCGGCGGGGAGCTGTTTTTT
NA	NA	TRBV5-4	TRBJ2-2	CASSRTGELFF	TGTGCCAGCAGCCGCACCGGGGAGCTGTTTTTT
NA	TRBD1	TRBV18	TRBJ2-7	CATQPGQGDEQYF	TGTGCCACACAACCGGGACAGGGTGACGAGCAGTACTTC
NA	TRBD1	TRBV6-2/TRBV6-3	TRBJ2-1	CASSPWDRGSYNEQFF	TGTGCCAGCAGTCCGTGGGACAGGGGGTCCTACAATGAGCAGTTCTTC
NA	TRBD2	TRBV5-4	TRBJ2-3	CASSLGLAGVADTQYF	TGTGCCAGCAGCTTGGGACTAGCGGGAGTGGCAGATACGCAGTATTTT
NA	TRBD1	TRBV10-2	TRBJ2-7	CASSLDRRYEQYF	TGCGCCAGCAGTTTGGACAGGAGGTACGAGCAGTACTTC
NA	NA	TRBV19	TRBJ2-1	CASSILSSYNEQFF	TGTGCCAGTAGTATCCTCAGCTCCTACAATGAGCAGTTCTTC
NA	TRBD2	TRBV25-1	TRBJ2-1	CASSELVAGRSDEQFF	TGTGCCAGCAGTGAACTAGTAGCGGGTAGGTCGGATGAGCAGTTCTTC
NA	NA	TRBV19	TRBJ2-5	CASSLTAQETQYF	TGTGCCAGTAGTTTGACAGCCCAAGAGACCCAGTACTTC
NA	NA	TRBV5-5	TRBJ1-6	CASSLLGGNSPLHF	TGTGCCAGCAGCCTTCTAGGAGGAAACTCACCCCTCCACTTT
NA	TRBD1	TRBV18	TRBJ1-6	CASSPDGQALSPLHF	TGTGCCAGCTCACCTGACGGACAGGCACTATCACCCCTCCACTTT
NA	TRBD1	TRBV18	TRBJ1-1	CASSPLFAKGADTEAFF	TGTGCCAGCTCACCACTGTTTGCCAAGGGGGCGGACACTGAAGCTTTCTTT
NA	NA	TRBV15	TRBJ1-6	CATSRDSGDNSPLHF	TGTGCCACCAGCAGAGATTCAGGGGATAATTCACCCCTCCACTTT
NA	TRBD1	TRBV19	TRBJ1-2	CASTRGRPQTGSYGYTF	TGTGCCAGTACAAGGGGAAGACCCCAGACAGGGTCTTATGGCTACACCTTC
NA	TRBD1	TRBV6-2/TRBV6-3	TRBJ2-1	CASSLHSTGVINEQFF	TGTGCCAGCAGTCTTCATTCGACAGGGGTCATTAATGAGCAGTTCTTC
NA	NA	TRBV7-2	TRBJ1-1	CASSPQPGGGEDTEAFF	TGTGCCAGCAGCCCGCAACCCGGGGGGGGAGAGGACACTGAAGCTTTCTTT
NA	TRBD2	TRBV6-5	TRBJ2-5	CASSPGGSQETQYF	TGTGCCAGCAGTCCGGGCGGGAGCCAAGAGACCCAGTACTTC
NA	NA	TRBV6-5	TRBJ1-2	CASSYSETVDADGYTF	TGTGCCAGCAGTTACTCGGAGACAGTTGATGCGGATGGCTACACCTTC